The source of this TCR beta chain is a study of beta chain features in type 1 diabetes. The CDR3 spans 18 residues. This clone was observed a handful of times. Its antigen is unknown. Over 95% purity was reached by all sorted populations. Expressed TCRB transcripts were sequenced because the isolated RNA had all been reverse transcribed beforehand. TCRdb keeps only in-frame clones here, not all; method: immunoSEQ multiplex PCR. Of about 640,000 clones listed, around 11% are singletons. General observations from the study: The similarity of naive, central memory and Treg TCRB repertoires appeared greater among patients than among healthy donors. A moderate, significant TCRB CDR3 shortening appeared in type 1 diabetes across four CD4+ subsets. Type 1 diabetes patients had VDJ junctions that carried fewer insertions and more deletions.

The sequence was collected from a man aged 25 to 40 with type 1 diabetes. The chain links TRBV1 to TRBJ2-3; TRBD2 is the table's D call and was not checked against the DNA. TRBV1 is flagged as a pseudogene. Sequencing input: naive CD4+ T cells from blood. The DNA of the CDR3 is TGCACCAGCAGCCAAGAGTCTACGGCGGGGGGGAGTCCAGATACGCAGTATTTT. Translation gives CTSSQESTAGGSPDTQYF.